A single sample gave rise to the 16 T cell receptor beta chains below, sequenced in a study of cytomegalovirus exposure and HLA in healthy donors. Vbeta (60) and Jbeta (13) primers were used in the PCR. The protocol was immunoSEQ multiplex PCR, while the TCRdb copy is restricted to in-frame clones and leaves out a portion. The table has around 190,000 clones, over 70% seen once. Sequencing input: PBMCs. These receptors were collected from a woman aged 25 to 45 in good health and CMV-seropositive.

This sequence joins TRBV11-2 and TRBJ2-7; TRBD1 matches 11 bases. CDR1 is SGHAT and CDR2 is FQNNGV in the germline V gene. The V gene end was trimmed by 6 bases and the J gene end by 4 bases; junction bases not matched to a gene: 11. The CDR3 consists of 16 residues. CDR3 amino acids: CASRGGDRGNRYEQYF. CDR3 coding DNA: TGTGCCAGCAGGGGGGGGGACAGGGGGAATAGGTACGAGCAGTACTTC.

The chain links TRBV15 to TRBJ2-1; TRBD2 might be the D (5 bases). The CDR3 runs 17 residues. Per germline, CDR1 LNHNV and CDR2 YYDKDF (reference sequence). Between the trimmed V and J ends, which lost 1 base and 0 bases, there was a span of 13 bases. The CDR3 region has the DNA TGTGCCACCAGCAGAGGTGAGACTACCTTCTCCTACAATGAGCAGTTCTTC. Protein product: CATSRGETTFSYNEQFF.

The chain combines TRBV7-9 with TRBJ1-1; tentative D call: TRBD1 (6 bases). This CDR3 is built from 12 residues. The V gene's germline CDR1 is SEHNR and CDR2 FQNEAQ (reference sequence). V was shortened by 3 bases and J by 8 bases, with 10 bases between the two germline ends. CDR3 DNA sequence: TGTGCCAGCAGCTTTATTACAGGGGAAGCTTTCTTT. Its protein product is CASSFITGEAFF.

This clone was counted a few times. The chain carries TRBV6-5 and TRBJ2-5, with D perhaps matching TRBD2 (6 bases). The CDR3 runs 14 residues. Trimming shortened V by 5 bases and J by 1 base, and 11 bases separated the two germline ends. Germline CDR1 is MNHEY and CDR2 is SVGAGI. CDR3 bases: TGTGCCAGCAGTGGGGGACTTGTCCAAGAGACCCAGTACTTC. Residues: CASSGGLVQETQYF.

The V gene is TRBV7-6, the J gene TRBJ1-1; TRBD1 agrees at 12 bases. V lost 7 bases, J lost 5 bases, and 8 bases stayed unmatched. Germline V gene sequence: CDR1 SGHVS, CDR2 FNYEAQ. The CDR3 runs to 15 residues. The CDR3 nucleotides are TGTGCCAGCAAGGGACAGGGGGCGCTTGGGACTGAAGCTTTCTTT. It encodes CASKGQGALGTEAFF.

The CDR3 nucleotides read TGTGCCAGCAGCTATTTAAGCGGGGGTGCGGGAGAGCAGTACTTC. Protein: CASSYLSGGAGEQYF. J is TRBJ2-7 and V is TRBV7-9; 8 nucleotides agree with TRBD2. The germline CDR1 and CDR2 sequences are SEHNR and FQNEAQ (reference sequence). After removal of 4 bases from V and 7 bases from J, the junction contained 12 bases not matched to a gene. This CDR3 has 15 amino acids.

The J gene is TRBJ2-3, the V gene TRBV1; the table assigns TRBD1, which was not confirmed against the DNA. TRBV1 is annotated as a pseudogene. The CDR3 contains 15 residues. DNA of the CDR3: TGCACCAGCCCCCGGCAGAACGACAACACAGATACGCAGTATTTT. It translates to CTSPRQNDNTDTQYF.

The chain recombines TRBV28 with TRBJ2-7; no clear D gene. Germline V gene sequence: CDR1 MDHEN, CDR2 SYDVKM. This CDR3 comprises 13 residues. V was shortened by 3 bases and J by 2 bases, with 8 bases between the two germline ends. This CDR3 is CASSFGGPYEQYF. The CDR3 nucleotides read TGTGCCAGCAGTTTTGGTGGGCCCTACGAGCAGTACTTC.

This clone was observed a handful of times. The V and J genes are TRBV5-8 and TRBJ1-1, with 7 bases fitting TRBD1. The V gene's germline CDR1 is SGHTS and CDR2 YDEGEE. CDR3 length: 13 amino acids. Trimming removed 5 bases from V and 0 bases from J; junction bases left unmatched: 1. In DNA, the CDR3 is TGTGCCAGCAGGACAGGGATGAACACTGAAGCTTTCTTT. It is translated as CASRTGMNTEAFF.

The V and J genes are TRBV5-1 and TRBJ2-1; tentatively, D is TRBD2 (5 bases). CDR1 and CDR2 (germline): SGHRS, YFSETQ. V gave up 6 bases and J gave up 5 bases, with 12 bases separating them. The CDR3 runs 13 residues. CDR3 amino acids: CASKVIGDNEQFF. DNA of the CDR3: TGCGCCAGCAAGGTGATCGGGGACAATGAGCAGTTCTTC.

CDR3 loop: CASSLTNRVNQPQHF. The CDR3 DNA reads TGTGCCAGCAGTTTGACGAACAGGGTCAATCAGCCCCAGCATTTT. The chain is built from TRBV28 and TRBJ1-5; D may be TRBD1 (6 bases). The CDR3 spans 15 residues. Trimming took off 3 bases at V and 3 bases at J, with 12 bases between the two ends. Germline V gene lookup returns CDR1 MDHEN and CDR2 SYDVKM.

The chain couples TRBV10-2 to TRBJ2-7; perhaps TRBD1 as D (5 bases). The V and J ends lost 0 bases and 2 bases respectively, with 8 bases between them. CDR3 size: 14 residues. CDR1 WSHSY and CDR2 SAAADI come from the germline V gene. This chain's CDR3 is CASSESGQTYEQYF. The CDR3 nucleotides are TGCGCCAGCAGTGAGTCGGGGCAGACCTACGAGCAGTACTTC.

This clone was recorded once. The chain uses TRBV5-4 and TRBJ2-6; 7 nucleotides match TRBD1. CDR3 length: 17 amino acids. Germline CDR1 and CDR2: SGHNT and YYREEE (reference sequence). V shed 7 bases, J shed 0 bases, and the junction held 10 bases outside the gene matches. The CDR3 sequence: CASSPGQLHSGANVLTF. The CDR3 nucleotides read TGTGCCAGCTCCCCGGGACAGCTCCACTCTGGGGCCAACGTCCTGACTTTC. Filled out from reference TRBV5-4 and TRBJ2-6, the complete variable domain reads ETGVTQSPTHLIKTRGQQVTLRCSSQSGHNTVSWYQQALGQGPQFIFQYYREEENGRGNFPPRFSGLQFPNYSSELNVNALELDDSALYLCASSPGQLHSGANVLTFGAGSRLTVL.

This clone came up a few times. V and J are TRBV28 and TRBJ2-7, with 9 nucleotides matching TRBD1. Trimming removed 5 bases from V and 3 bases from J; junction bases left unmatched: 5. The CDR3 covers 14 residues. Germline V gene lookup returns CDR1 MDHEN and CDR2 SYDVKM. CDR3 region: CASSTPGQGYEQYF. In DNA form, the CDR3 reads TGTGCCAGCAGTACACCGGGACAGGGCTACGAGCAGTACTTC.

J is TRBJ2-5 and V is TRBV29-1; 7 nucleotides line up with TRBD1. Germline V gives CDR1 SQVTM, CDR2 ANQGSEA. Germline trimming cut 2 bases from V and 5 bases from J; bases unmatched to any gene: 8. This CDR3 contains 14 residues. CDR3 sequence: CSVERNRGGETQYF. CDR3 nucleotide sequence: TGCAGCGTTGAAAGGAACAGGGGCGGCGAGACCCAGTACTTC.

The CDR3 bases are TGTGCCAGTAGTAATCAGCGGGAGTTGAACGGGGAGCTGTTTTTT. Its protein product is CASSNQRELNGELFF. V and J are TRBV19 and TRBJ2-2, with 8 positions matching TRBD2. V gave up 4 bases and J gave up 7 bases; unmatched junction bases: 8. Germline CDR1 is LNHDA and CDR2 is SQIVND (reference sequence). CDR3 length: 15 amino acids.